The source of this T cell receptor beta chain is a study of blood T cell repertoires in COVID-19. Some clones are missing from TCRdb's copy, which holds only in-frame ones; the method was immunoSEQ multiplex PCR. The sample records around 250,000 clones, approximately 82% being singletons. The ends lost 0 bases at V and 4 bases at J; junction bases unmatched: 10. Germline lookup yields CDR1 SGHRS and CDR2 YFSETQ. This CDR3 is built from 17 residues. The sequenced sample was peripheral blood. The gene calls are TRBV5-1 and TRBJ1-3, with 7 bases fitting TRBD1. The receptor was isolated from a woman aged 80 or over with acute or convalescent COVID-19. This chain's CDR3 is CASSLEPGGNSGNTIYF. The CDR3 DNA reads as TGCGCCAGCAGCTTGGAACCAGGGGGAAACTCCGGAAACACCATATATTTT.